These T cell receptor beta chains were read from a single sample in a study of blood T cells in healthy people across ages. Using its own MiXCR run on the 5' RACE reads, TCRdb lists one record per CDR3 protein. Of approximately 960,000 distinct CDR3 sequences listed, 25% to 35% were seen once; the top ten hold 9.5% to 13%. The sample was also reused in another study, on T cells of mothers and their children.

Sequenced material: blood. Receptor source: a woman aged 40-49 years in good health. CDR3s include the opening cysteine and the closing phenylalanine or tryptophan. Fields, in order: J gene, V gene, clone size, D gene, CDR3 protein, CDR3 DNA. D genes are given only for firm matches. Rows may omit the clone size; those that give it use once, few, many or a size class.

TRBJ2-4,TRBV28,many,TRBD2,CASSFGTSEEYF,TGTGCCAGCAGTTTTGGCACTAGCGAGGAGTACTTC
TRBJ2-3,TRBV5-5,.,TRBD1,CASCRTGGTDTQYF,TGTGCCAGTTGTCGAACAGGGGGAACAGATACGCAGTATTTT
TRBJ1-5,TRBV29-1,.,.,CSVQGANQPQHF,TGCAGCGTTCAAGGGGCTAATCAGCCCCAGCATTTT
TRBJ2-3,TRBV2,once,TRBD2,CASSRLAWADTQYF,TGTGCCAGCAGTCGACTAGCTTGGGCAGATACGCAGTATTTT
TRBJ2-7,TRBV29-1,many,TRBD1,CSVGGGTGNEQYF,TGCAGCGTTGGTGGCGGGACAGGAAACGAGCAGTACTTC
TRBJ1-2,TRBV28,.,.,CASFFDRSGNGYTF,TGTGCCAGCTTCTTCGACCGATCGGGGAATGGCTACACCTTC
TRBJ2-6,TRBV12-3/TRBV12-4,many,TRBD1,CASRRQGTGANVLTF,TGTGCCAGCAGGCGACAGGGTACTGGGGCCAACGTCCTGACTTTC
TRBJ2-7,TRBV20-1,few,.,CSARERNYEQYF,TGCAGTGCTAGAGAAAGGAATTACGAGCAGTACTTC
TRBJ2-1,TRBV20-1,many,TRBD2,CSVSSGGGRGNEQFF,TGCAGTGTCTCTAGCGGGGGGGGCCGAGGGAATGAGCAGTTCTTC
TRBJ2-1,TRBV28,.,TRBD2,CASSSSRREGTLEFF,TGTGCCAGCAGTTCGTCTCGTAGGGAGGGTACTTTGGAGTTCTTC
TRBJ2-7,TRBV4-3,many,TRBD1,CASSRGQRENYEQYF,TGCGCCAGCAGCCGGGGACAGCGTGAAAACTACGAGCAGTACTTC
TRBJ2-7,TRBV7-2,many,TRBD1,CASTFWVGGDSYEQYF,TGTGCCAGCACCTTTTGGGTAGGGGGCGACTCCTACGAGCAGTACTTC
TRBJ2-7,TRBV30,.,TRBD2,CASQKTLAGGPYEQYF,TGTGCCTCGCAGAAAACCCTAGCGGGAGGTCCCTACGAGCAGTACTTC
TRBJ2-7,TRBV9,many,TRBD1,CASSVGDRSYEQYF,TGTGCCAGCAGCGTAGGGGACAGATCCTACGAGCAGTACTTC
TRBJ2-7,TRBV7-9,many,TRBD1,CASSLVVGQGGEQYF,TGTGCCAGCAGCTTAGTCGTTGGACAGGGAGGCGAGCAGTACTTC
TRBJ1-2,TRBV9,many,TRBD1,CASSVGQGNSYGYTF,TGTGCCAGCAGCGTAGGACAGGGAAATTCCTATGGCTACACCTTC
TRBJ2-5,TRBV20-1,few,TRBD2,CSARGLAGVSHETQYF,TGCAGTGCTAGAGGCCTAGCGGGGGTGTCCCATGAGACCCAGTACTTC
TRBJ1-2,TRBV28,.,.,CASRLTTVYGYTF,TGTGCCAGCAGGCTCACTACAGTATATGGCTACACCTTC
TRBJ2-1,TRBV4-3,.,TRBD1,CASSHAGTGSIGEQFF,TGCGCCAGCAGCCACGCCGGGACAGGGAGCATCGGGGAGCAGTTCTTC
TRBJ1-2,TRBV18,few,.,CASSPSGGRYGYTF,TGTGCCAGCTCACCAAGCGGGGGCCGCTATGGCTACACCTTC
TRBJ1-1,TRBV4-1,many,.,CASSQVGVGRMNTEAFF,TGCGCCAGCAGCCAAGTCGGGGTAGGACGGATGAACACTGAAGCTTTCTTT
TRBJ2-7,TRBV29-1,many,.,CSVRGSTYEQYF,TGCAGCGTTCGGGGCAGCACCTACGAGCAGTACTTC
TRBJ2-3,TRBV12-3/TRBV12-4,few,TRBD2,CASSSLAAGTDTQYF,TGTGCCAGCAGTTCGCTAGCGGCGGGGACAGATACGCAGTATTTT
TRBJ1-1,TRBV4-2,.,TRBD1,CASSPGQTEAFF,TGTGCCAGCAGCCCGGGACAGACTGAAGCTTTCTTT
TRBJ1-2,TRBV2,few,.,CASSSDGSKYGYTF,TGTGCCAGCAGCTCGGACGGATCGAAATATGGCTACACCTTC
TRBJ2-1,TRBV10-3,few,.,CAISGYENNEQFF,TGTGCCATCAGTGGGTACGAAAACAATGAGCAGTTCTTC
TRBJ1-2,TRBV6-6,few,.,CASSSAGGGNYGYTF,TGTGCCAGCAGCTCCGCCGGGGGGGGAAACTATGGCTACACCTTC
TRBJ1-1,TRBV29-1,.,.,CSVPGGWVWYRTEAFF,TGCAGCGTCCCTGGAGGATGGGTGTGGTATAGAACTGAAGCTTTCTTT
TRBJ2-7,TRBV5-6,.,.,CACSYDSYEQYF,TGTGCCTGCAGCTATGACAGCTACGAGCAGTACTTC
TRBJ1-4,TRBV7-3,.,TRBD1,CASSFLHGQGPNEKLFF,TGTGCCAGCAGCTTTTTGCATGGACAGGGTCCTAATGAAAAACTGTTTTTT
TRBJ1-5,TRBV2,few,TRBD1,CASGQGEPPQHF,TGTGCCAGCGGACAGGGAGAACCGCCCCAGCATTTT